A selection of T cell receptor beta chains follows, all from one sample in a study of radiotherapy plus CTLA-4 blockade in lung cancer. Repertoires were generated with immunoSEQ multiplex PCR, while TCRdb's copy carries only in-frame clones and drops some. The data contain roughly 32,000 clones, roughly four fifths of them singletons. This material consisted of peripheral blood, taken from a patient treated with radiotherapy plus ipilimumab. Source of these receptors: a human donor with non-small cell lung cancer that progressed on radiotherapy plus ipilimumab. The CDR3 runs from the conserved cysteine through the conserved F or W. A D gene is named only where the DNA matches it firmly. For some rows the clone size is stated as once, few or many, or as a class when expanded; others skip it.

abundance	v_gene	d_gene	j_gene	CDR3nt	CDR3aa
.	TRBV27	TRBD1	TRBJ1-1	TGTGCCAGCAGCCCAGGGGGGGGGTACACTGAAGCTTTCTTT	CASSPGGGYTEAFF
.	TRBV7-9	TRBD1	TRBJ1-1	TGTGCCAGCAGCTTAGAACCGACAGGGAGGAACACTGAAGCTTTCTTT	CASSLEPTGRNTEAFF
.	TRBV18	TRBD1	TRBJ1-2	TGTGCCAGCTCTCCATACTACCGGGACAGCCTCTATGGCTACACCTTC	CASSPYYRDSLYGYTF
.	TRBV27	.	TRBJ2-5	TGTGCCAGCAGTTCCACGGGACCTCGGGGGGAGACCCAGTACTTC	CASSSTGPRGETQYF
few	TRBV11-3	.	TRBJ2-7	TGTGCCAGCAGCTTAGCCTCCTACGAGCAGTACTTC	CASSLASYEQYF
.	TRBV6-6	.	TRBJ1-1	TGTGCCAGCAGTTACGAGGTGGCGATGAACACTGAAGCTTTCTTT	CASSYEVAMNTEAFF
.	TRBV18	.	TRBJ1-1	TGTGCCAGCTCACCACAAGCGGGTGAAGCTTTCTTT	CASSPQAGEAFF
.	TRBV2	TRBD1	TRBJ1-6	TGTGCCAGCAGTGAAGCAACGACAGGGTCCAATTCACCCCTCCACTTT	CASSEATTGSNSPLHF
.	TRBV7-3	.	TRBJ1-1	TGTGCCAGCAGCTCTCAGGGGAACACTGAAGCTTTCTTT	CASSSQGNTEAFF
.	TRBV2	TRBD1	TRBJ2-7	TGTGCCAGCGGCCGACAGGGTAGGATCTACGAGCAGTACTTC	CASGRQGRIYEQYF
.	TRBV7-9	.	TRBJ2-7	TGTGCCAGCAGCTTAGTCAAACCAGGTTACGAGCAGTACTTC	CASSLVKPGYEQYF
once	TRBV28	TRBD2	TRBJ2-1	TGTGCCAGCAGTTTAGGGACTAGCGTCTACAATGAGCAGTTCTTC	CASSLGTSVYNEQFF
.	TRBV5-1	TRBD1	TRBJ1-2	TGCGCCAGCAGCTTGGCCGACAGGGGGAATGGTGGCTACACCTTC	CASSLADRGNGGYTF
.	TRBV6-5	.	TRBJ2-1	TGTGCCAGCAGTTACACCGGGGTAACCGAGCAGTTCTTC	CASSYTGVTEQFF